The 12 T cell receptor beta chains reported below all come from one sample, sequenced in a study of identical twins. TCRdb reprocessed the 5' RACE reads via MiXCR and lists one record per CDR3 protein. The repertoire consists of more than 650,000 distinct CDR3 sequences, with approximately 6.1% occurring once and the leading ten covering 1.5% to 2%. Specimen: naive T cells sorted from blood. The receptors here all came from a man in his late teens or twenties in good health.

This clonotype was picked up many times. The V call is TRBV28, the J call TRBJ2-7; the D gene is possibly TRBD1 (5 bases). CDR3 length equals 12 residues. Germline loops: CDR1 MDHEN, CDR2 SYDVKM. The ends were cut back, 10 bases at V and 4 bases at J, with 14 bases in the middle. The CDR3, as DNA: TGTGCCACCCGGTCGACAGTTTACGAGCAGTACGTC. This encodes CATRSTVYEQYV.

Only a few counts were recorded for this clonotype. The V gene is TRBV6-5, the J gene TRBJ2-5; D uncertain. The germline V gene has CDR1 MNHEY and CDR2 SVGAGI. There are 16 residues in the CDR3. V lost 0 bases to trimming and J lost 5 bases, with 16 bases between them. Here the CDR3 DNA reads TGTGCCAGCAGTTACTCGACGGTCAGGCCTATGGAGACCCAGTACTTC. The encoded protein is CASSYSTVRPMETQYF.

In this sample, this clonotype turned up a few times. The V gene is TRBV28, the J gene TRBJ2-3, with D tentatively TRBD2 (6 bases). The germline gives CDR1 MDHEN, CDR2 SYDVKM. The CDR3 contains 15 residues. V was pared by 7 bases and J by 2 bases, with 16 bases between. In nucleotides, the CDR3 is TGTGCCAGCAAAGGGGAGACTAGAGCCACAGATACGCAGTATTTT. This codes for CASKGETRATDTQYF.

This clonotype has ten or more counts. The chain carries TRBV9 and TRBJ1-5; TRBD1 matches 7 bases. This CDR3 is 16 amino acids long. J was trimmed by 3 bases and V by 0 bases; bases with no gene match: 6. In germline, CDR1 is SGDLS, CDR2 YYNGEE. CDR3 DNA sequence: TGTGCCAGCAGCGTAGATGCAGGGGGTAACAATCAGCCCCAGCATTTT. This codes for CASSVDAGGNNQPQHF.

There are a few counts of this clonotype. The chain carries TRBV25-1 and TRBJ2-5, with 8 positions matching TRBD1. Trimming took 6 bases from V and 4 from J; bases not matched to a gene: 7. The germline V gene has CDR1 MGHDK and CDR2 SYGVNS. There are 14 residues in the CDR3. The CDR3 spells CASSEDRAGETQYF. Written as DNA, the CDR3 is TGTGCCAGCAGCGAGGACAGGGCGGGAGAGACCCAGTACTTC.

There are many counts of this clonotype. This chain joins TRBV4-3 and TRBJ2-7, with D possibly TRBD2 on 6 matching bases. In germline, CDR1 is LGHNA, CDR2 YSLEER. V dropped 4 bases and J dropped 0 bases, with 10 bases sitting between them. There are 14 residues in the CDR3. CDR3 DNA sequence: TGCGCCAGCAGCCCGGGACTTCACTCCTACGAGCAGTACTTC. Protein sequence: CASSPGLHSYEQYF.

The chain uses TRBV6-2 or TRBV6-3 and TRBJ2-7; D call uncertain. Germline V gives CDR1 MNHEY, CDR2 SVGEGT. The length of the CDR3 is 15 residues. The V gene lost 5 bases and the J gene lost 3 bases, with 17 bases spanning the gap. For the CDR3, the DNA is TGTGCCAGCAGTCCGTTTACTCGACGAGGCTACGAGCAGTACTTC. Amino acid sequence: CASSPFTRRGYEQYF.

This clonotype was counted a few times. The CDR3 loop is CSATGQGGFEQYF. The CDR3 DNA follows: TGCAGTGCTACGGGACAGGGAGGGTTCGAGCAGTACTTC. V and J are TRBV20-1 and TRBJ2-7; 9 positions agree with TRBD1. Per germline, CDR1 DFQATT and CDR2 SNEGSKA (reference sequence). The CDR3 loop spans 13 amino acids. Germline trimming cut 4 bases from V and 6 bases from J; bases unmatched to any gene: 7.

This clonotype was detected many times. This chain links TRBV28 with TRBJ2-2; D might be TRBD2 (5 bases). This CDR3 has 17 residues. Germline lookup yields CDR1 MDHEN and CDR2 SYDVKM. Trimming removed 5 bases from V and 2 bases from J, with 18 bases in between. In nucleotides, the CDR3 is TGTGCCAGCAGTAAAATAGAGGGCTTCGAAAACACCGGGGAGCTGTTTTTT. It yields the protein CASSKIEGFENTGELFF.

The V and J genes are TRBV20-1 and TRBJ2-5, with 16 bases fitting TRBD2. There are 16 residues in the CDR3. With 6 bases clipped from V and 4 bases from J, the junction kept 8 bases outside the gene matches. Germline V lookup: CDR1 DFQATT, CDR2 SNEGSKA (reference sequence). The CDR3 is CSASGTSGRALETQYF. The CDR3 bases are TGCAGTGCATCCGGGACTAGCGGGAGGGCCTTAGAGACCCAGTACTTC.

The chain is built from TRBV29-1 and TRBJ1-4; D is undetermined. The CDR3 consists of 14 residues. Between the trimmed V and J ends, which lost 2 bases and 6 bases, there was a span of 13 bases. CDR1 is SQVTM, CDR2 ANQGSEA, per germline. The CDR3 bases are TGCAGCGTTGAAAGACCCGGGATTGATGAAAAACTGTTTTTT. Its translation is CSVERPGIDEKLFF. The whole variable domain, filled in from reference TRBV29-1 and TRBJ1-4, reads SAVISQKPSRDICQRGTSLTIQCQVDSQVTMMFWYRQQPGQSLTLIATANQGSEATYESGFVIDKFPISRPNLTFSTLTVSNMSPEDSSIYLCSVERPGIDEKLFFGSGTQLSVL.

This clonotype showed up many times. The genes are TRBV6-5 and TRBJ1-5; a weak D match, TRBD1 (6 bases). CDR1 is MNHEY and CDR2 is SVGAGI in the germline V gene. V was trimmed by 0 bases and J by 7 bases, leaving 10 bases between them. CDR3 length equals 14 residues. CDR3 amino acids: CASSYSYRAQPQHF. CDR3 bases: TGTGCCAGCAGTTACTCGTACAGGGCGCAGCCCCAGCATTTT.